A single T cell receptor beta chain is shown here with its context. Its antigen is currently unknown. This table comes from immunoSEQ multiplex PCR, and its TCRdb copy is limited to in-frame clones, with some not included. The sample consists of over 100,000 clones, 75% to 95% of them appearing once. The data originate from a study of T cell responses to AZD1222 COVID-19 vaccine. Overall study context: Doses given second, at about 4 or about 12 weeks, were pooled.

Whole-study findings and limits: Recipients of AZD1222 seropositive at baseline numbered only 5 or 6. CD4 TCRs linked to vaccination spanned spike, dominating at 160-218 and 743-854.

This CDR3 is 13 amino acids long. J lost 3 bases, V lost 7 bases, and 6 bases had no gene match. The V gene's germline CDR1 is MNHEY and CDR2 SVGAGI. The chain links TRBV6-5 to TRBJ2-7; 7 nucleotides align to TRBD2. The clonotype originates from an adult in good health. Specimen: peripheral blood, collected on day 0 of AZD1222 vaccination. The CDR3, as DNA: TGTGCCAGCACGGCTAGCGGCAGCTACGAGCAGTACTTC. Translated: CASTASGSYEQYF.